The 22 T cell receptor beta chains below come from one sample, sequenced in a study of T cell responses to AZD1222 COVID-19 vaccine. Sequenced by immunoSEQ multiplex PCR; TCRdb stores in-frame clones only, minus some. The repertoire holds 130,000 to 150,000 clones, with approximately 93% as singletons. The source was peripheral blood, collected after recovery from COVID-19. The receptor set was obtained from an adult who had recovered from COVID-19.

The chain has TRBV5-6 and TRBJ2-5, with D possibly matching TRBD2 (6 bases). Trimming removed 2 bases from V and 4 bases from J, with 9 bases in between. Per the germline V gene, CDR1 is SGHDT and CDR2 is YYEEEE. The CDR3 runs to 13 residues. As DNA, the CDR3 is TGTGCCAGCAGCTTCTCCGGGGGAGAGACCCAGTACTTC. Residues: CASSFSGGETQYF. Looking up the rest from reference TRBV5-6 and TRBJ2-5 gives the full variable domain: DAGVTQSPTHLIKTRGQQVTLRCSPKSGHDTVSWYQQALGQGPQFIFQYYEEEERQRGNFPDRFSGHQFPNYSSELNVNALLLGDSALYLCASSFSGGETQYFGPGTRLLVL.

The chain has TRBV5-5 and TRBJ2-7, with D possibly being TRBD1 or TRBD2 (6 bases each). CDR1 is SGHKS and CDR2 is YYEKEE in the germline V gene (reference sequence). There are 17 residues in the CDR3. The germline V and J ends were trimmed by 1 base and 1 base, with 18 bases remaining between them. The CDR3, as DNA: TGTGCCAGCAGCTTGAGTCAGGGGACTCATGCTTCCTACGAGCAGTACTTC. Translated, it gives CASSLSQGTHASYEQYF.

The genes are TRBV28 and TRBJ1-2, with D maybe TRBD1 (5 bases). Trimming shortened V by 6 bases and J by 8 bases, and 19 bases separated the two germline ends. CDR1 is MDHEN and CDR2 is SYDVKM in the germline V gene. CDR3 length: 14 residues. The CDR3 DNA is TGTGCCAGCAGACCCCCGGGACCTACTAGGGGCTACACCTTC. Its translation is CASRPPGPTRGYTF.

This chain links TRBV5-1 with TRBJ2-7; 8 nucleotides line up with TRBD2. There are 16 residues in the CDR3. The germline V gene has CDR1 SGHRS and CDR2 YFSETQ. V dropped 4 bases and J dropped 2; count of bases not matched to a gene: 11. CDR3 protein: CASSRGQAGGTYEQYF. CDR3 bases: TGCGCCAGCAGCCGGGGTCAGGCGGGAGGTACCTACGAGCAGTACTTC.

CDR3 in DNA: TGTGCCAGCACCACTACGGGGAGTACCTACGAGCAGTACTTC. Translating it yields CASTTTGSTYEQYF. The chain recombines TRBV7-9 with TRBJ2-7; tentative D call: TRBD2 (5 bases). This CDR3 has 14 residues. Trimming stripped 7 bases from V and 2 bases from J, with 15 bases between. Germline lookup yields CDR1 SEHNR and CDR2 FQNEAQ (reference sequence).

V and J are TRBV9 and TRBJ2-2, with 8 bases aligning to TRBD1. Germline V gene sequence: CDR1 SGDLS, CDR2 YYNGEE. CDR3 size: 15 residues. Trimming cost V 4 bases and J 7 bases; bases outside gene matches: 9. The CDR3 loop is CASSIRTGSVGELFF. CDR3 in DNA: TGTGCCAGCAGCATCAGGACAGGGTCAGTCGGGGAGCTGTTTTTT.

V is TRBV5-6 and J is TRBJ1-2, with a possible D match to TRBD1 (6 bases). The CDR3 runs 13 residues. Germline-derived CDR1 and CDR2 are SGHDT and YYEEEE. V was cut by 3 bases and J by 12 bases, with 18 bases left in between. The DNA of the CDR3 is TGTGCCAGCAGCTCCTTATACAGGGATGATGACACCTTC. It codes for CASSSLYRDDDTF.

Only one count was recorded for this clone. J is TRBJ2-7 and V is TRBV18, with D hard to call. Germline assignment: CDR1 KGHSH and CDR2 LQKENI. Trimming pared 1 base from V and 0 bases from J, leaving 7 bases between. The CDR3 is made up of 14 amino acids. The CDR3 DNA follows: TGTGCCAGCTCACCACGGTACGTCTCCTACGAGCAGTACTTC. Amino acid sequence: CASSPRYVSYEQYF. Full variable domain (outside the CDR3, taken from reference TRBV18 and TRBJ2-7): NAGVMQNPRHLVRRRGQEARLRCSPMKGHSHVYWYRQLPEEGLKFMVYLQKENIIDESGMPKERFSAEFPKEGPSILRIQQVVRGDSAAYFCASSPRYVSYEQYFGPGTRLTVT.

The chain employs TRBV5-1 and TRBJ1-3; no definite D call. The V end lost 4 bases, the J end lost 2 bases, and 7 bases lay between the germline ends. This CDR3 is 13 amino acids long. Germline V gene lookup returns CDR1 SGHRS and CDR2 YFSETQ. The CDR3 DNA follows: TGCGCCAGCAGCAATTCCCCTGGAAACACCATATATTTT. It encodes CASSNSPGNTIYF.

This clone was recorded only once. The chain is built from TRBV6-5 and TRBJ2-1; D unclear. CDR3 length: 11 residues. The ends were cut back, 4 bases at V and 8 bases at J, with 6 bases in the middle. Germline CDR1 is MNHEY and CDR2 is SVGAGI. The CDR3 region is CASSLMDEQFF. CDR3 nucleotide sequence: TGTGCCAGCAGTTTGATGGATGAGCAGTTCTTC.

This clone has just a few counts. The chain recombines TRBV6-6 with TRBJ2-1, with 8 bases matching TRBD1. V shed 0 bases, J shed 9 bases, and the junction held 7 bases outside the gene matches. Germline loops: CDR1 MNHNY, CDR2 SVGAGI (reference sequence). The CDR3 extends over 15 amino acids. CDR3 amino acids: CASSYSPRQGTEQFF. For the CDR3, the DNA is TGTGCCAGCAGTTACTCCCCGAGACAGGGGACTGAGCAGTTCTTC.

This clone was seen just once. The V call is TRBV5-4, the J call TRBJ1-6, with D possibly matching TRBD1 (6 bases). Germline V gene data show CDR1 as SGHNT and CDR2 as YYREEE (reference sequence). The V gene lost 2 bases and the J gene lost 8 bases, with 14 bases spanning the gap. The CDR3 is made up of 15 amino acids. This CDR3 reads CASSFSKGGDSPLHF. The CDR3 nucleotides read TGTGCCAGCAGCTTCTCAAAGGGGGGAGATTCACCCCTCCACTTT.

This sequence joins TRBV27 and TRBJ1-6; D gene unclear. The V gene's germline CDR1 is MNHEY and CDR2 SMNVEV (reference sequence). The CDR3 runs to 17 residues. Trimming left V 5 bases short and J 0 bases short, with 14 bases between. CDR3 amino acids: CASSTSGVRSYNSPLHF. The CDR3 region has the DNA TGTGCCAGCAGTACCTCCGGGGTACGCTCCTATAATTCACCCCTCCACTTT.

The chain couples TRBV6-1 to TRBJ2-7; 8 bases line up with TRBD1. The length of the CDR3 is 15 residues. Per the germline V gene, CDR1 is MNHNS and CDR2 is SASEGT. J was trimmed by 4 bases and V by 3 bases; bases with no gene match: 8. The DNA of the CDR3 is TGTGCCAGCAGTGAGGAGTGGCAGGGGGCTTACGAGCAGTACTTC. It encodes CASSEEWQGAYEQYF.

The chain has TRBV29-1 and TRBJ2-1; a possible D gene is TRBD2 (6 bases). CDR1 is SQVTM, CDR2 ANQGSEA, per germline. Trimming stripped 5 bases from V and 12 bases from J, with 14 bases between. This CDR3 is 11 amino acids long. For the CDR3, the DNA is TGCAGCGTTAGGGACTCGAGGGGGCAGTTCTTC. Its protein product is CSVRDSRGQFF.

The chain carries TRBV7-3 and TRBJ2-1, with 8 bases that match TRBD1. The CDR3 runs 18 residues. The V and J ends lost 4 bases and 3 bases, in that order; junction bases with no gene match: 14. Germline V gives CDR1 SGHTA, CDR2 FQGTGA. This CDR3 is CASSSPMGGQAYYNEQFF. CDR3 bases: TGTGCCAGCAGCTCCCCGATGGGGGGACAGGCCTACTACAATGAGCAGTTCTTC.

The chain recombines TRBV28 with TRBJ2-1; no definite D call. Germline CDR1 reads MDHEN; CDR2 reads SYDVKM. V lost 4 bases and J lost 10, with 11 bases in between. The CDR3 is 12 amino acids. The CDR3 DNA follows: TGTGCCAGCAGTTCACCCACTGGGGAGCAGTTCTTC. Its protein is CASSSPTGEQFF.

The gene calls are TRBV28 and TRBJ1-2; no firm D call. Deletions cut 6 bases from V and 2 bases from J, with 13 bases between. The CDR3 consists of 14 residues. The germline CDR1 and CDR2 sequences are MDHEN and SYDVKM. The CDR3 sequence: CASSPYSGNYGYTF. CDR3 in DNA: TGTGCCAGCAGCCCTTACAGCGGCAACTATGGCTACACCTTC.

V and J are TRBV7-3 and TRBJ1-1, with TRBD1 as a possible D gene (5 bases). Germline V gene lookup returns CDR1 SGHTA and CDR2 FQGTGA. CDR3 length equals 14 residues. V was cut by 5 bases and J by 5 bases, with 15 bases left in between. Here the CDR3 DNA reads TGTGCCAGCAGCCCCGGGGGAGGGCGGACTGAAGCTTTCTTT. This gives the protein CASSPGGGRTEAFF. Supplemented by reference TRBV7-3 and TRBJ1-1, the full variable domain reads GAGVSQTPSNKVTEKGKYVELRCDPISGHTALYWYRQSLGQGPEFLIYFQGTGAADDSGLPNDRFFAVRPEGSVSTLKIQRTERGDSAVYLCASSPGGGRTEAFFGQGTRLTVV.

V is TRBV6-2 or TRBV6-3 and J is TRBJ2-6; TRBD2 matches 7 bases. The V segment lost 2 bases and the J segment 1 base; nucleotides outside the gene matches: 11. This CDR3 region has 19 residues. Germline assignment: CDR1 MNHEY and CDR2 SVGEGT. CDR3 loop: CASSYLPGSSGSGANVLTF. In DNA, the CDR3 is TGTGCCAGCAGTTACCTCCCGGGTTCTAGCGGATCTGGGGCCAACGTCCTGACTTTC.

The CDR3 DNA reads TGTGCCAGCAGCCAAGATAGGTTTTGGGGGACTGAAGCTTTCTTT. This gives the protein CASSQDRFWGTEAFF. This chain joins TRBV14 and TRBJ1-1; D may be TRBD1 (5 bases). CDR1 and CDR2 (germline): SGHDN, FVKESK. The CDR3 runs to 15 residues. V gave up 0 bases and J gave up 5 bases, with 13 bases separating them.

The chain recombines TRBV10-3 with TRBJ2-3; D perhaps matches TRBD2 (5 bases). V lost 3 bases and J lost 4, with 14 bases in between. This CDR3 region has 15 residues. Germline CDR1 ENHRY, CDR2 SYGVKD. Written as DNA, the CDR3 is TGTGCCATCAGTGATCGTCTAGCTGCCGCAGATACGCAGTATTTT. This codes for CAISDRLAAADTQYF.